This T cell receptor beta chain was sequenced during a study of blood T cell repertoires in COVID-19. Overall study context: COVID-19 samples collected from the United States, Italy and Spain covered acute and convalescent phases.

Trimming left V 5 bases short and J 6 bases short, with 17 bases between. CDR1 and CDR2 (germline): SGHNT, YENEEA. This CDR3 is 14 amino acids long. In the original processing: Scientists estimated how many nucleated cells there were by amplifying reference gene primers. Here immunoSEQ multiplex PCR was the method, and the copy in TCRdb shows in-frame clones only, minus some. V and J calls and clone size are as listed in that table; D and trimming were resolved from the DNA. The sample yields 300,000 to 400,000 clones, 85% to 90% seen once. This sequence joins TRBV11-3 and TRBJ2-7, with D perhaps TRBD1 (6 bases). Sequenced: peripheral blood. This TCR derives from a woman aged 45 to 65 with COVID-19, enrolled during active disease. The CDR3 sequence is CASSTGTSNSEQYF. Here the CDR3 DNA reads TGTGCCAGCAGCACCGGGACAAGTAACTCCGAGCAGTACTTC.